These 2 T cell receptor beta chains came from one sample sequenced in a study of kidney transplant recipient with SARS-CoV-2 infection (dated by TCRdb to the early 2020s). Sequencer: Illumina MiSeq. TCRdb redid the processing of the public reads, applying fastp at Q25 and MiXCR, and retained in-frame beta chains. Each CDR3 protein appears once, grouped with its most common genes and DNA. This sample holds approximately 240,000 distinct CDR3 sequences; 29% were observed only once. The ten most abundant clones make up about 7% of the sample. The time point label, as the study defines it: pre-pandemic baseline sample and day 111 after first positive SARS-CoV-2 test. The sequences come from a blood sample, collected at baseline and between days 110 and 120 from a kidney transplant recipient. These receptors came from a male patient between 25 and 39 years old who had COVID-19 and was a kidney transplant recipient. Where a transplant has occurred, the graft donor may have supplied some of the T cells.

This clonotype was seen ten or more times. The rearrangement joins TRBV27 to TRBJ2-1, with D possibly matching TRBD2 (5 bases). This CDR3 comprises 15 residues. The germline CDR1 and CDR2 sequences are MNHEY and SMNVEV (reference sequence). Trimming cost V 4 bases and J 2 bases, with 12 bases left between them. DNA of the CDR3: TGTGCCAGCAGTTACTCCCCCGGGGCCTACAATGAGCAGTTCTTC. This gives the protein CASSYSPGAYNEQFF.

Ten or more counts support this clonotype. The chain carries TRBV7-2 and TRBJ2-1; 8 nucleotides agree with TRBD1. Germline CDR1 and CDR2: SGHTA and FQGNSA. V gave up 6 bases and J gave up 9 bases; unmatched junction bases: 4. There are 12 residues in the CDR3. CDR3 in DNA: TGTGCCAGCAGTTTCCAGGGGGCTGAGCAGTTCTTC. Amino acid sequence: CASSFQGAEQFF.